The clone carrying this T cell receptor (beta chain) was found a few times. The antigen is undetermined. TCRdb redid the calling of the RT-PCR reads with MiXCR, one entry per CDR3 protein. The sample records around 850,000 distinct CDR3 sequences, approximately 17% being singletons. The sample originates from a study of response to subunit inactivated influenza vaccine. Study findings and constraints: It was suggested by the authors that few new T cells are recruited by each seasonal influenza vaccination.

The V gene end was trimmed by 6 bases and the J gene end by 7 bases; junction bases not matched to a gene: 9. This CDR3 is 16 amino acids long. The sequenced sample was PBMCs from blood, obtained more than 4 days after vaccination. The rearrangement uses TRBV12-3 or TRBV12-4 and TRBJ1-6; TRBD1 aligns across 10 bases. The clonotype was recovered from a man aged 45-65 years who received an inactivated influenza vaccine. The CDR3 DNA follows: TGTGCCAGCAGAGGGGACAGGGGAATCGGAAATTCACCCCTCCACTTT. Its translation is CASRGDRGIGNSPLHF.